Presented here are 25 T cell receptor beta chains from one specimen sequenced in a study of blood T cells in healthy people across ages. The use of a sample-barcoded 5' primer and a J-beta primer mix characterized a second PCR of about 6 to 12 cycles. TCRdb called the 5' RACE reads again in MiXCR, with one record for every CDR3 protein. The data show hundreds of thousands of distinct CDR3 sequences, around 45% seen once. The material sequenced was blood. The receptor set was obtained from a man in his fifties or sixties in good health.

The CDR3 here is CASSPRQVNQPQHF. CDR3 sequence (DNA): TGTGCCAGCAGCCCGAGGCAGGTCAATCAGCCCCAGCATTTT. The rearrangement uses TRBV6-5 and TRBJ1-5; no firm D call. Trimming removed 6 bases at V and 3 bases at J, with 12 bases between. Germline V CDR1 and CDR2: MNHEY, SVGAGI. The CDR3 totals 14 residues.

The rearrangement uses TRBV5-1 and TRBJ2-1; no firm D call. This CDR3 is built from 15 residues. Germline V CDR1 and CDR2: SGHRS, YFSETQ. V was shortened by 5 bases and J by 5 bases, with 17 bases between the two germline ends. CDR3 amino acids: CASRPDAGRDNEQFF. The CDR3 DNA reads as TGCGCCAGCAGACCCGATGCTGGTCGGGACAATGAGCAGTTCTTC.

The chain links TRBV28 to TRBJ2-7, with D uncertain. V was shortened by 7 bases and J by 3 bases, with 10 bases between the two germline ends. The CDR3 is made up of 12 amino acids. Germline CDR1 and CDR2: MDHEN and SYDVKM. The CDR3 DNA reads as TGTGCCAGCAAAGCGACCTACTACGAGCAGTACTTC. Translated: CASKATYYEQYF.

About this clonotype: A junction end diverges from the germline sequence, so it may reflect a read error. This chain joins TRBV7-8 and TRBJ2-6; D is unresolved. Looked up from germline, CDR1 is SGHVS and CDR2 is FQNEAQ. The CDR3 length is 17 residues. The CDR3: CASSRAGVRSGANVLTF. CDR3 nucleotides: TGTGCCAGCAGCCGGGCAGGAGTCCGGTCTGGTGCCAACGTCCTGACTTTC.

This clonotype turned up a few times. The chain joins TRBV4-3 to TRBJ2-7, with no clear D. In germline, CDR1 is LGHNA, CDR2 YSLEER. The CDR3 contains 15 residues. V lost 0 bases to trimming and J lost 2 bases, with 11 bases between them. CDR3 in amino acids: CASSQEGTEAYEQYF. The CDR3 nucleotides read TGCGCCAGCAGCCAAGAGGGCACCGAAGCCTACGAGCAGTACTTC.

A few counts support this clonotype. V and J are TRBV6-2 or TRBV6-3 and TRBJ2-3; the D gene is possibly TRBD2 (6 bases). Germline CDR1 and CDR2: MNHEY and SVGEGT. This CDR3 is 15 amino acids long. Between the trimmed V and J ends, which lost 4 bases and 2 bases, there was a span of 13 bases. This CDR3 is CASSLLGGVTDTQYF. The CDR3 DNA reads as TGTGCCAGCAGTTTGCTCGGCGGGGTCACAGATACGCAGTATTTT.

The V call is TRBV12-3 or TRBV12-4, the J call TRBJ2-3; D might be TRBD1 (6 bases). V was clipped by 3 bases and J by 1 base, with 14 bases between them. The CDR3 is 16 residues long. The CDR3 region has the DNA TGTGCCAGCAGTTTGCTACCGGGACACCGCACAGATACGCAGTATTTT. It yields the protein CASSLLPGHRTDTQYF.

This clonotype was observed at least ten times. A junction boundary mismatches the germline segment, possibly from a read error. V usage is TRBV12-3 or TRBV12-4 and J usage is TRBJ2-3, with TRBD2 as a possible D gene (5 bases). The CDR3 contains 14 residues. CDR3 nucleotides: TGTGCCAGCAGCTTAGGACTGAGCACAGATACGCAGTATTTT. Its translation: CASSLGLSTDTQYF.

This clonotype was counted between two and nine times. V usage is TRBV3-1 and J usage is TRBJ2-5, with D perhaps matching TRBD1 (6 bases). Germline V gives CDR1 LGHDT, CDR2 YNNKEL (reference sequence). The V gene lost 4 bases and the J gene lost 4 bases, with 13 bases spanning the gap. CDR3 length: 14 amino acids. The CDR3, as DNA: TGTGCCAGCAGCCCCGGGACAACGCCAGAGACCCAGTACTTC. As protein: CASSPGTTPETQYF.

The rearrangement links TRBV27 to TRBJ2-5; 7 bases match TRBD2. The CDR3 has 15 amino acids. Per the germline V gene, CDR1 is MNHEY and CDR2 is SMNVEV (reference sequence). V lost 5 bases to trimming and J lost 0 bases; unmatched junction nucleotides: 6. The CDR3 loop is CASSPYGGYQETQYF. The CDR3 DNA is TGTGCCAGCAGTCCATACGGGGGGTACCAAGAGACCCAGTACTTC.

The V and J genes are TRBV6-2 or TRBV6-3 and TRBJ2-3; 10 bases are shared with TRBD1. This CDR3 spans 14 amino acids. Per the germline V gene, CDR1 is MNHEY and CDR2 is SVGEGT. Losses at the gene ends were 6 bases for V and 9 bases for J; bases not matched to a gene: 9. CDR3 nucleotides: TGTGCCAGCAGGATGACAGGGGGCATGGTGACGCAGTATTTT. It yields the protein CASRMTGGMVTQYF.

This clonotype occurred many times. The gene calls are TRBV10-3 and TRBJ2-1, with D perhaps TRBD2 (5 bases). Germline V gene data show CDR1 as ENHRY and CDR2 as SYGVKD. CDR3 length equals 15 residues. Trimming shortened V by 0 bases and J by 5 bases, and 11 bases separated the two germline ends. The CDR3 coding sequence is TGTGCCATCAGTGAGTCCTACCCCGGGGACAATGAGCAGTTCTTC. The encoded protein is CAISESYPGDNEQFF.

The CDR3 reads CASTLDGKAFF. The CDR3 DNA is TGTGCCAGCACTCTCGACGGAAAAGCTTTCTTT. The chain is built from TRBV12-3 or TRBV12-4 and TRBJ1-1; no definite D call. The V gene lost 7 bases and the J gene lost 9 bases, with 12 bases spanning the gap. This CDR3 region has 11 residues.

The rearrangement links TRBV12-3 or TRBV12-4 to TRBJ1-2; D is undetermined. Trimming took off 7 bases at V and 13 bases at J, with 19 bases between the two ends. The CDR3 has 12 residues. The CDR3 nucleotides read TGTGCCAGCAACGGGCCCCATCATGGCCGCACCTTC. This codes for CASNGPHHGRTF.

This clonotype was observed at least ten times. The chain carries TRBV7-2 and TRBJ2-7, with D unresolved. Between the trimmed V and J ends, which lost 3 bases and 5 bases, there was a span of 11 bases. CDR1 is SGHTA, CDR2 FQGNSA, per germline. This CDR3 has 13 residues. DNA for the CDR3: TGTGCCAGCAGCTTCAGCAACTGGGACGAGCAGTACTTC. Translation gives CASSFSNWDEQYF. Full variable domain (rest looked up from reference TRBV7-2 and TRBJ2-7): GAGVSQSPSNKVTEKGKDVELRCDPISGHTALYWYRQSLGQGLEFLIYFQGNSAPDKSGLPSDRFSAERTGGSVSTLTIQRTQQEDSAVYLCASSFSNWDEQYFGPGTRLTVT.

CDR3 loop: CASSVEGGPSNERYF. CDR3 DNA: TGTGCCAGCAGCGTAGAGGGGGGCCCATCCAATGAGCGGTACTTC. The J gene is TRBJ2-5, the V gene TRBV9; either TRBD1 or TRBD2 may supply D (6 bases each). Trimming stripped 0 bases from V and 13 bases from J, with 22 bases between. The CDR3 totals 15 residues. In germline, CDR1 is SGDLS, CDR2 YYNGEE.

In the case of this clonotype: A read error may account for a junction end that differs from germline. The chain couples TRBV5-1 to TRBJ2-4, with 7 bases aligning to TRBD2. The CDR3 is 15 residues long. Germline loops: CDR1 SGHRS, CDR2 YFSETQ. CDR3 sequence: CAGSLAPSGENIQYF. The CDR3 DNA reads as TGCGCCGGCAGCTTGGCCCCTAGCGGAGAAAACATTCAGTACTTC.

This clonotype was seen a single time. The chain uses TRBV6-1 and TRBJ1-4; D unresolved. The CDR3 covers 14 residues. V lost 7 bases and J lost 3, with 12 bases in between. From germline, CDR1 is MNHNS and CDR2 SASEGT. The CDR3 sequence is CASKTRAPNEKLFF. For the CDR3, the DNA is TGTGCCAGCAAGACCAGAGCACCTAATGAAAAACTGTTTTTT.

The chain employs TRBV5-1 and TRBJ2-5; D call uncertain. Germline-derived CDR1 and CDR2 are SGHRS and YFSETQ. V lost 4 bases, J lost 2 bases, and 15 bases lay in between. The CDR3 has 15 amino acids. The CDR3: CASSARAKKQETQYF. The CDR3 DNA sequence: TGCGCCAGCAGCGCCCGGGCGAAGAAACAAGAGACCCAGTACTTC.

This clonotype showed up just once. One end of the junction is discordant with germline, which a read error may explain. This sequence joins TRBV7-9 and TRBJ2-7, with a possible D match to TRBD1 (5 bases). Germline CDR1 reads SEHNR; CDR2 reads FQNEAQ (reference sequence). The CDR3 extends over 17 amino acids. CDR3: CASSLRAAGSQSYEQCF. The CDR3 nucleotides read TGTGCCAGCAGCTTAAGGGCGGCAGGGTCACAGTCCTACGAGCAGTGCTTC. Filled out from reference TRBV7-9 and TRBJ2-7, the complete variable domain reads DTGVSQNPRHKITKRGQNVTFRCDPISEHNRLYWYRQTLGQGPEFLTYFQNEAQLEKSRLLSDRFSAERPKGSFSTLEIQRTEQGDSAMYLCASSLRAAGSQSYEQCFGPGTRLTVT.

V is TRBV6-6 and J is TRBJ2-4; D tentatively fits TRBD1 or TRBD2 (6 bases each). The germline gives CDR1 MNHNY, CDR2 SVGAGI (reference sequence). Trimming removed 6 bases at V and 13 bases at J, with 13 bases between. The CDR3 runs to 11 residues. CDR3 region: CASSGGHEQYF. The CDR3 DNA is TGTGCCAGCAGCGGGGGCCATGAGCAGTACTTC.

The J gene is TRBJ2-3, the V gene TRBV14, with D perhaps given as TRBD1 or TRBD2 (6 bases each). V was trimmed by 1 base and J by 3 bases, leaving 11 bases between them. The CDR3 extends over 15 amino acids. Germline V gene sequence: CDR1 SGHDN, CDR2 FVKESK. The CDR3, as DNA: TGTGCCAGCAGCCAAGGGGGGGCATGGACAGATACGCAGTATTTT. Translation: CASSQGGAWTDTQYF. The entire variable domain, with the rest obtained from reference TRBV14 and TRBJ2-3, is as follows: EAGVTQFPSHSVIEKGQTVTLRCDPISGHDNLYWYRRVMGKEIKFLLHFVKESKQDESGMPNNRFLAERTGGTYSTLKVQPAELEDSGVYFCASSQGGAWTDTQYFGPGTRLTVL.

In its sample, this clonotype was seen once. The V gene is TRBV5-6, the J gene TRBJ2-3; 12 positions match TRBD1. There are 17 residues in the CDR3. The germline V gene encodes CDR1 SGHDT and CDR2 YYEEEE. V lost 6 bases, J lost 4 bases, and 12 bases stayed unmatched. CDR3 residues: CASTLPGQGALADTQYF. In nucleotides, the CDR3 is TGTGCCAGCACCCTCCCGGGACAGGGGGCTTTGGCAGATACGCAGTATTTT.

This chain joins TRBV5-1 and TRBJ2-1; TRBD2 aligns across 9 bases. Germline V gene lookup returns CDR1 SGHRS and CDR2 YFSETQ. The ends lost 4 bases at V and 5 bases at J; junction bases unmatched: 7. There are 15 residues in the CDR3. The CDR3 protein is CASSATGTSNNEQFF. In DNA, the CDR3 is TGCGCCAGCAGCGCTACCGGGACTAGCAACAATGAGCAGTTCTTC.

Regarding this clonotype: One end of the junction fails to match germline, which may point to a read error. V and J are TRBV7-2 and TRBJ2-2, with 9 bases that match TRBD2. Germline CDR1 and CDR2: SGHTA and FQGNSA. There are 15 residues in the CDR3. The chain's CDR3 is CASSLAGLATGELFF. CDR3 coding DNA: TGTGCCAGCAGCCTAGCGGGACTAGCAACCGGGGAGCTGTTTTTT.